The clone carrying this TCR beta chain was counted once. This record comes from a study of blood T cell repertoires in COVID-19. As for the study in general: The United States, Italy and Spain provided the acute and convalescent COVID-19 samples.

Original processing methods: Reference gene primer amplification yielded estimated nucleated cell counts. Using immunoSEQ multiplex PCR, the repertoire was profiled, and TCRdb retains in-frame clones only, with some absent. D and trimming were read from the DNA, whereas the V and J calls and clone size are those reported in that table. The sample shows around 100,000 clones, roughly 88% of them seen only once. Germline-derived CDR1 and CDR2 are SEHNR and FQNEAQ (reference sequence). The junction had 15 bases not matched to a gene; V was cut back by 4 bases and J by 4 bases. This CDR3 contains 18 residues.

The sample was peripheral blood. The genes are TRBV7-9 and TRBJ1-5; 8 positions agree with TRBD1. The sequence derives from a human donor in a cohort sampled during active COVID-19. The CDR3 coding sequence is TGTGCCAGCAGCTCAAGGCTCGAGACAGGGGATCCTAATCAGCCCCAGCATTTT. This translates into CASSSRLETGDPNQPQHF. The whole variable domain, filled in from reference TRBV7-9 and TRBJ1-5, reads DTGVSQNPRHKITKRGQNVTFRCDPISEHNRLYWYRQTLGQGPEFLTYFQNEAQLEKSRLLSDRFSAERPKGSFSTLEIQRTEQGDSAMYLCASSSRLETGDPNQPQHFGDGTRLSIL.